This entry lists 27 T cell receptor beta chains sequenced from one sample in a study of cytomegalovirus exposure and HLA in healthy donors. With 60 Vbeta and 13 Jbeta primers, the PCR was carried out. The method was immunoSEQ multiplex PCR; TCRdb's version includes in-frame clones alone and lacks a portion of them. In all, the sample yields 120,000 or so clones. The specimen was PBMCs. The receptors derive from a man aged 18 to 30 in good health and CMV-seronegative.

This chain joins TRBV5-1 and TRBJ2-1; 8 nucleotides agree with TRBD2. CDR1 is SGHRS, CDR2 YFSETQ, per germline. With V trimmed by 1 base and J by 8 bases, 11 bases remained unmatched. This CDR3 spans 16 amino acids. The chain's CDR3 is CASSLPKRESIYEQFF. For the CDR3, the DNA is TGCGCCAGCAGCTTGCCCAAGCGGGAGAGTATCTATGAGCAGTTCTTC.

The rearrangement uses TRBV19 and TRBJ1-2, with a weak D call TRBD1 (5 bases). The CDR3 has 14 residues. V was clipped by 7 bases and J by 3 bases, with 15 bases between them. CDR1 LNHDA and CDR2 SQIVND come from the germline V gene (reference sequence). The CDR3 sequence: CASNPTGGHYGYTF. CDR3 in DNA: TGTGCCAGTAATCCGACCGGGGGTCACTATGGCTACACCTTC.

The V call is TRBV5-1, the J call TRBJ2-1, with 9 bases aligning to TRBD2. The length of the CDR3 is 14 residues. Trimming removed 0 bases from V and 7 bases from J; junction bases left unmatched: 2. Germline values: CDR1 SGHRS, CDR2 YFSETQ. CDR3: CASSLGLAENEQFF. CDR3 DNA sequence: TGCGCCAGCAGCTTGGGACTAGCGGAGAATGAGCAGTTCTTC. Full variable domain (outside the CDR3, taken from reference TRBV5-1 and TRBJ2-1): KAGVTQTPRYLIKTRGQQVTLSCSPISGHRSVSWYQQTPGQGLQFLFEYFSETQRNKGNFPGRFSGRQFSNSRSEMNVSTLELGDSALYLCASSLGLAENEQFFGPGTRLTVL.

CDR3 sequence reads: CASSLYPPAGGPNTYEQYF. Written as DNA, the CDR3 is TGCGCCAGCAGCTTGTACCCCCCAGCGGGGGGCCCTAACACCTACGAGCAGTACTTC. The chain employs TRBV5-1 and TRBJ2-7, with TRBD2 matching 9 bases. Trimming cost V 1 base and J 2 bases; bases outside gene matches: 16. CDR1 is SGHRS and CDR2 is YFSETQ in the germline V gene. This CDR3 comprises 19 residues. The entire variable domain, with the rest obtained from reference TRBV5-1 and TRBJ2-7, is as follows: KAGVTQTPRYLIKTRGQQVTLSCSPISGHRSVSWYQQTPGQGLQFLFEYFSETQRNKGNFPGRFSGRQFSNSRSEMNVSTLELGDSALYLCASSLYPPAGGPNTYEQYFGPGTRLTVT.

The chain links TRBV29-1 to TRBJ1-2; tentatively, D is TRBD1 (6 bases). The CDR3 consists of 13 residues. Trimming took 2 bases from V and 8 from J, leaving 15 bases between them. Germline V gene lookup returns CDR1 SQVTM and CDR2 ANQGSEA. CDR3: CSVEQYRAEGYTF. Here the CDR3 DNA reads TGCAGCGTTGAACAGTACAGGGCTGAAGGCTACACCTTC. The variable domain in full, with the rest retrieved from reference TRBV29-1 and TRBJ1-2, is SAVISQKPSRDICQRGTSLTIQCQVDSQVTMMFWYRQQPGQSLTLIATANQGSEATYESGFVIDKFPISRPNLTFSTLTVSNMSPEDSSIYLCSVEQYRAEGYTFGSGTRLTVV.

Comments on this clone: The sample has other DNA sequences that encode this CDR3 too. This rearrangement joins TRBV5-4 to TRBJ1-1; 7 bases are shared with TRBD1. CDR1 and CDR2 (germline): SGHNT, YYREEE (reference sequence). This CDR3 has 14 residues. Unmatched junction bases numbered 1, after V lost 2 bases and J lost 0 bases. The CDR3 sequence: CASSLDRVNTEAFF. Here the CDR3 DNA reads TGTGCCAGCAGCTTAGACAGGGTGAACACTGAAGCTTTCTTT.

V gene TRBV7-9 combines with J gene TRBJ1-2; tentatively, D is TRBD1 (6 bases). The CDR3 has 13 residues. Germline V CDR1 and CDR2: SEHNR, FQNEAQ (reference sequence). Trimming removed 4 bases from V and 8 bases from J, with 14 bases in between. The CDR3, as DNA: TGTGCCAGCAGCTCGCCTTCAGGGGTCGGCTACACCTTC. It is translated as CASSSPSGVGYTF. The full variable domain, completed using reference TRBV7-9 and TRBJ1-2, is DTGVSQNPRHKITKRGQNVTFRCDPISEHNRLYWYRQTLGQGPEFLTYFQNEAQLEKSRLLSDRFSAERPKGSFSTLEIQRTEQGDSAMYLCASSSPSGVGYTFGSGTRLTVV.

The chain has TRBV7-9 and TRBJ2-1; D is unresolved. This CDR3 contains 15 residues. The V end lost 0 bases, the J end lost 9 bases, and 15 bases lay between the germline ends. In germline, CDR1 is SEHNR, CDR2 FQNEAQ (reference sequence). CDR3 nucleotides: TGTGCCAGCAGCTTAGCTAGTCTTGATCGGAGTGAGCAGTTCTTC. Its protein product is CASSLASLDRSEQFF.

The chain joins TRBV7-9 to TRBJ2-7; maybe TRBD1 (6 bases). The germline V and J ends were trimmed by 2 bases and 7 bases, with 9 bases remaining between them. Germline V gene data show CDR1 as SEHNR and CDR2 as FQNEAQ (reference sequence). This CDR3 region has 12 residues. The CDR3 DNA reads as TGTGCCAGCAGCTTACAAAGGGGGGAGCAGTACTTC. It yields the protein CASSLQRGEQYF.

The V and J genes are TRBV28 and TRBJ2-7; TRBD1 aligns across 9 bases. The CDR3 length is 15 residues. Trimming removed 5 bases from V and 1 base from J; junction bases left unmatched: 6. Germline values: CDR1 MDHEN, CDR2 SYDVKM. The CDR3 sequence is CASSTPGQGSYEQYF. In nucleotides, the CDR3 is TGTGCCAGCAGTACCCCGGGACAGGGATCCTACGAGCAGTACTTC.

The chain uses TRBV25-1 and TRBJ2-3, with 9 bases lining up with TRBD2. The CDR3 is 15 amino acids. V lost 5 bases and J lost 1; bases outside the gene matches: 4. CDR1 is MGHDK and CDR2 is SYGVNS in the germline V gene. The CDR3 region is CASSWVAGGTDTQYF. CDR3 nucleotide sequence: TGTGCCAGCAGTTGGGTAGCGGGAGGCACAGATACGCAGTATTTT. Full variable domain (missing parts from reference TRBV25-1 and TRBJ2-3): EADIYQTPRYLVIGTGKKITLECSQTMGHDKMYWYQQDPGMELHLIHYSYGVNSTEKGDLSSESTVSRIRTEHFPLTLESARPSHTSQYLCASSWVAGGTDTQYFGPGTRLTVL.

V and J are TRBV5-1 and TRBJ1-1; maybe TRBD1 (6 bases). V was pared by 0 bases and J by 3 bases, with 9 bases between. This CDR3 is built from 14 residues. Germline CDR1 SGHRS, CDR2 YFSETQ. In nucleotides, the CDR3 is TGCGCCAGCAGCTTGGAAGGGGGTGACACTGAAGCTTTCTTT. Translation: CASSLEGGDTEAFF.

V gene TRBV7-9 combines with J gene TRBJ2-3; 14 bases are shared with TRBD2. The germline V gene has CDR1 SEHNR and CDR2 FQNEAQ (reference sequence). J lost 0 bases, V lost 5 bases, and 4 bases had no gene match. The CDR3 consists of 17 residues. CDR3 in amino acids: CASSVGLAGVSTDTQYF. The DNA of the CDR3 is TGTGCCAGCAGCGTGGGACTAGCGGGGGTTAGCACAGATACGCAGTATTTT.

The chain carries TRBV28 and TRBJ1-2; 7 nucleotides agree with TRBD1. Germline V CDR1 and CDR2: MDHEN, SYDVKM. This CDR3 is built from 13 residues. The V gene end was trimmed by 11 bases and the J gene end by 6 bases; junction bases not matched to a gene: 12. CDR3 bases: TGTGCCTCTTCAACGACAGGGTCAAATGGCTACACCTTC. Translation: CASSTTGSNGYTF.

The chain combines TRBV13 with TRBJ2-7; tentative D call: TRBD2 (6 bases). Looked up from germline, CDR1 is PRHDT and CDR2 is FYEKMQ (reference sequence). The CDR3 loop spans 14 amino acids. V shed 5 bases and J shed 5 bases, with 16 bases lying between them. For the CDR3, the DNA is TGTGCCAGCAGCATGACTAGGGCGGTCCACGAGCAGTACTTC. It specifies CASSMTRAVHEQYF.

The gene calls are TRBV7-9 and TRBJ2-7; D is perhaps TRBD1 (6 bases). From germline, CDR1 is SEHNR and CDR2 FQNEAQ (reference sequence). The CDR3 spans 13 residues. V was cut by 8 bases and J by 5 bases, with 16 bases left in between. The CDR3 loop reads CASSKTGTHEQYF. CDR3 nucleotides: TGTGCCAGCTCCAAAACAGGGACCCACGAGCAGTACTTC.

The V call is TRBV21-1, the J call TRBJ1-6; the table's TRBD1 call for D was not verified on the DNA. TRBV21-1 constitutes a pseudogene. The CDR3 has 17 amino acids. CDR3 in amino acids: CASSKPRGQGRNSPLHF. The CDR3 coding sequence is TGTGCCAGCAGCAAACCGAGGGGACAGGGGCGGAATTCACCCCTCCACTTT.

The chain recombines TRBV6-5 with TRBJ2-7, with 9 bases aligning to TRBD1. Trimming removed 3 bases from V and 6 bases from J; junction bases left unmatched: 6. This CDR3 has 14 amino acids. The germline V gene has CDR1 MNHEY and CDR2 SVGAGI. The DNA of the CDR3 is TGTGCCAGCAGTTATACGACAGGGGGGGGCGAGCAGTACTTC. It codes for CASSYTTGGGEQYF.

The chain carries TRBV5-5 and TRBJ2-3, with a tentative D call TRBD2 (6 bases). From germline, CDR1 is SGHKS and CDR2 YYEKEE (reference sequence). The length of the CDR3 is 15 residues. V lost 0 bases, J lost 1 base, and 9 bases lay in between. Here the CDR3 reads CASSLDPSGTDTQYF. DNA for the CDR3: TGTGCCAGCAGCTTGGATCCTAGCGGCACAGATACGCAGTATTTT.

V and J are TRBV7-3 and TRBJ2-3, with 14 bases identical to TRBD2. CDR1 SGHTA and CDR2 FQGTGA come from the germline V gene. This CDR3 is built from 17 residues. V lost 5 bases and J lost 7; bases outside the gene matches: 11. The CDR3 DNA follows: TGTGCCAGCAGCCCCACCGGGACTAGCGGGGGTATTAATACGCAGTATTTT. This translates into CASSPTGTSGGINTQYF.

CDR3 residues: CATSRGQAGANVLTF. The CDR3 DNA follows: TGTGCCACCAGCAGAGGCCAGGCTGGGGCCAACGTCCTGACTTTC. The chain recombines TRBV15 with TRBJ2-6; no clear D gene. V lost 1 base and J 2 bases, leaving 6 bases between the germline ends. In germline, CDR1 is LNHNV, CDR2 YYDKDF (reference sequence). CDR3 length: 15 amino acids.

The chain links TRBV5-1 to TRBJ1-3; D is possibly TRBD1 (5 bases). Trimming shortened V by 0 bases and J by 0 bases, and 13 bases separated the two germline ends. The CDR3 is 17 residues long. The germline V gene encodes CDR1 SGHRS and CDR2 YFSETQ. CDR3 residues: CASSLGQTPISGNTIYF. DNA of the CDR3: TGCGCCAGCAGCTTGGGACAGACCCCCATCTCTGGAAACACCATATATTTT.

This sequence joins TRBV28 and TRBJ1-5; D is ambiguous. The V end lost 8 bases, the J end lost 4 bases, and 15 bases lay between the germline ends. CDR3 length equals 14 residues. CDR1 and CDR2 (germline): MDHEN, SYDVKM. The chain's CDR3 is CASDQWAANQPQHF. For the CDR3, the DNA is TGTGCCAGCGACCAGTGGGCAGCTAATCAGCCCCAGCATTTT.

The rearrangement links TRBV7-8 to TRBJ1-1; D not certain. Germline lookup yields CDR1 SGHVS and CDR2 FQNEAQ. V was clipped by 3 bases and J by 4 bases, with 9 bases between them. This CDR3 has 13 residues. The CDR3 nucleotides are TGTGCCAGCAGCTTGCAGGAAAGCACTGAAGCTTTCTTT. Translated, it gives CASSLQESTEAFF.

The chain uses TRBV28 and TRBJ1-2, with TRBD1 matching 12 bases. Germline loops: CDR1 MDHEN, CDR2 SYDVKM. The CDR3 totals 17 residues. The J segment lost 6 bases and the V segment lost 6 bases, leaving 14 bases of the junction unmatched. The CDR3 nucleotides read TGTGCCAGCAGGCTCTCCGGGACAGGGGGCAACAATCATGGCTACACCTTC. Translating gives CASRLSGTGGNNHGYTF.

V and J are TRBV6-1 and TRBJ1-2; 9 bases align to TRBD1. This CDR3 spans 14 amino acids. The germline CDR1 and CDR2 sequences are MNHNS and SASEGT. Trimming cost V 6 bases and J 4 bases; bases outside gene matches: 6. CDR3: CASRMTGGIYGYTF. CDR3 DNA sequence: TGTGCCAGCAGGATGACAGGGGGGATCTATGGCTACACCTTC.

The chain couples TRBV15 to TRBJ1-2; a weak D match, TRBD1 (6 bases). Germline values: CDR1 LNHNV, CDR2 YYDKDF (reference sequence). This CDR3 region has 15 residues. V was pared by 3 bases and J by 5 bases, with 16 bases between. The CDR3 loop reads CATSSPDRLAYGYTF. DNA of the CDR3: TGTGCCACCAGCAGTCCCGACAGGCTGGCGTATGGCTACACCTTC. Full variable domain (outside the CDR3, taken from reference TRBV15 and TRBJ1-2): DAMVIQNPRYQVTQFGKPVTLSCSQTLNHNVMYWYQQKSSQAPKLLFHYYDKDFNNEADTPDNFQSRRPNTSFCFLDIRSPGLGDTAMYLCATSSPDRLAYGYTFGSGTRLTVV.